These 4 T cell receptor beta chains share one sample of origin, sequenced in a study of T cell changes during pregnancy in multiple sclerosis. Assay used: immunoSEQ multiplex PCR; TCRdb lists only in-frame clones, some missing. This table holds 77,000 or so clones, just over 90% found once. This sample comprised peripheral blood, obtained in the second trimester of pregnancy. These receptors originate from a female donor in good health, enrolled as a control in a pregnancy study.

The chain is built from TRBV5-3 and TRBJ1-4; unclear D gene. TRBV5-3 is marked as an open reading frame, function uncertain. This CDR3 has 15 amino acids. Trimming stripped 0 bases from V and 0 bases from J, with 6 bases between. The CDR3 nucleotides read TGTGCCAGAAGCTTGGTAGGAGCAACTAATGAAAAACTGTTTTTT. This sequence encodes CARSLVGATNEKLFF.

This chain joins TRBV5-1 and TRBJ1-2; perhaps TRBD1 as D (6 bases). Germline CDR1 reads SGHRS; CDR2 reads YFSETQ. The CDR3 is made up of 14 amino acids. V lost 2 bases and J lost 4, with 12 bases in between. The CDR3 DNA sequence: TGCGCCAGCAGCTTCACAGGGCCTAGCTATGGCTACACCTTC. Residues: CASSFTGPSYGYTF.

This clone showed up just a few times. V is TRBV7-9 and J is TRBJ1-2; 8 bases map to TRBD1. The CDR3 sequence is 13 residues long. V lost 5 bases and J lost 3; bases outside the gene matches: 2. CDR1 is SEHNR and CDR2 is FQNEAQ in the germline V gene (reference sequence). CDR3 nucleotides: TGTGCCAGCAGCCCGGGACAGGACTATGGCTACACCTTC. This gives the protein CASSPGQDYGYTF.

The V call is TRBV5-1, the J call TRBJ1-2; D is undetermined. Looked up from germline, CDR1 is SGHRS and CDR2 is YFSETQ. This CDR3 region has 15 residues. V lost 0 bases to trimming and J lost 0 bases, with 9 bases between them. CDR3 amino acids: CASSLDWGANYGYTF. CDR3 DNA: TGCGCCAGCAGCTTGGATTGGGGAGCTAACTATGGCTACACCTTC.